Below are 11 T cell receptor beta chains sequenced from a single sample in a study of blood T cell repertoires in COVID-19. The assay was immunoSEQ multiplex PCR, and TCRdb's table has in-frame clones only and misses some. The sample records 150,000 or so clones, around nine tenths being singletons. The sequenced material came from peripheral blood. The receptor source for this set is a human donor in a cohort sampled during active COVID-19.

V is TRBV2 and J is TRBJ2-5; TRBD2 agrees at 8 bases. The CDR3 length is 14 residues. The germline gives CDR1 SNHLY, CDR2 FYNNEI. V trimming: 10 bases; J trimming: 4 bases; junction bases outside the gene matches: 11. CDR3 amino acids: CANAGGRGRETQYF. The CDR3 DNA follows: TGTGCCAACGCGGGGGGACGGGGGCGAGAGACCCAGTACTTC.

The count of this clone is one. This rearrangement joins TRBV19 to TRBJ2-5, with TRBD2 matching 11 bases. The germline gives CDR1 LNHDA, CDR2 SQIVND (reference sequence). CDR3 size: 15 residues. With V trimmed by 5 bases and J by 2 bases, 4 bases remained unmatched. CDR3 protein: CASSSRTSGQETQYF. CDR3 in DNA: TGTGCCAGTAGTTCCCGGACTAGCGGGCAAGAGACCCAGTACTTC. Complete variable domain (other parts from reference TRBV19 and TRBJ2-5): DGGITQSPKYLFRKEGQNVTLSCEQNLNHDAMYWYRQDPGQGLRLIYYSQIVNDFQKGDIAEGYSVSREKKESFPLTVTSAQKNPTAFYLCASSSRTSGQETQYFGPGTRLLVL.

The rearrangement joins TRBV28 to TRBJ2-2, with D tentatively TRBD1 (6 bases). The CDR3 is 13 amino acids. The germline V gene encodes CDR1 MDHEN and CDR2 SYDVKM. Trimming removed 4 bases from V and 6 bases from J, with 9 bases in between. The CDR3 DNA reads as TGTGCCAGCAGTTACCCAGGGGCCGGGGAGCTGTTTTTT. Translating gives CASSYPGAGELFF.

The genes are TRBV6-1 and TRBJ2-7; 7 positions match TRBD1. Germline V gene data show CDR1 as MNHNS and CDR2 as SASEGT. The CDR3 runs 13 residues. J gave up 6 bases and V 2 bases, and 4 bases lay outside the gene matches. The CDR3 DNA reads as TGTGCCAGCAGTGAAAGACAGGGTAGCGAGCAGTACTTC. It translates to CASSERQGSEQYF.

The CDR3 DNA sequence: TGCAGTGTAGAGAACCAAGAGACCCAGTACTTC. It is translated as CSVENQETQYF. V and J are TRBV20-1 and TRBJ2-5; D gene uncertain. The ends were cut back, 7 bases at V and 0 bases at J, with 6 bases in the middle. The CDR3 sequence is 11 residues long. CDR1 is DFQATT and CDR2 is SNEGSKA in the germline V gene (reference sequence).

The chain uses TRBV10-2 and TRBJ2-4, with no clear D. Germline loops: CDR1 WSHSY, CDR2 SAAADI. Trimming removed 7 bases at V and 1 base at J, with 14 bases between. The CDR3 covers 15 residues. This CDR3 reads CASTEASEAKNIQYF. The CDR3 DNA reads as TGCGCCAGCACCGAGGCCAGTGAGGCCAAAAACATTCAGTACTTC.

The J gene is TRBJ2-5, the V gene TRBV20-1, with 8 positions matching TRBD1. The germline V gene encodes CDR1 DFQATT and CDR2 SNEGSKA (reference sequence). This CDR3 comprises 15 residues. After removal of 3 bases from V and 5 bases from J, the junction contained 11 bases not matched to a gene. The chain's CDR3 is CSASPWTGKAETQYF. CDR3 nucleotide sequence: TGCAGTGCTAGTCCCTGGACAGGGAAGGCGGAGACCCAGTACTTC.

CDR3 sequence reads: CASSPGLAGALLTDTQYF. The CDR3 bases are TGCGCCAGCAGCCCGGGACTAGCGGGGGCCCTGCTCACAGATACGCAGTATTTT. The rearrangement links TRBV5-1 to TRBJ2-3; TRBD2 aligns across 14 bases. Germline values: CDR1 SGHRS, CDR2 YFSETQ. This CDR3 comprises 18 residues. The V gene end was trimmed by 4 bases and the J gene end by 2 bases; junction bases not matched to a gene: 9.

The rearrangement joins TRBV7-2 to TRBJ2-1; D possibly corresponds to TRBD2 (6 bases). The germline V and J ends were trimmed by 7 bases and 16 bases, with 20 bases remaining between them. The CDR3 runs 12 residues. Germline lookup yields CDR1 SGHTA and CDR2 FQGNSA. In nucleotides, the CDR3 is TGTGCCAGCATCCTCCGGGGGACCCGCGCTTTCTTC. This encodes CASILRGTRAFF. Full variable domain (missing parts from reference TRBV7-2 and TRBJ2-1): GAGVSQSPSNKVTEKGKDVELRCDPISGHTALYWYRQSLGQGLEFLIYFQGNSAPDKSGLPSDRFSAERTGGSVSTLTIQRTQQEDSAVYLCASILRGTRAFFGPGTRLTVL.

The chain links TRBV28 to TRBJ2-1; 12 bases are a match to TRBD2. The junction had 6 bases not matched to a gene; V was cut back by 4 bases and J by 8 bases. Germline CDR1 MDHEN, CDR2 SYDVKM. The CDR3 length is 15 residues. The CDR3 loop reads CASSSTSGSVDEQFF. The CDR3 DNA reads TGTGCCAGCAGTTCGACTAGCGGGAGCGTCGATGAGCAGTTCTTC.

The J gene is TRBJ2-1, the V gene TRBV27; 9 nucleotides line up with TRBD1. V was clipped by 1 base and J by 6 bases; unmatched bases: 4. In germline, CDR1 is MNHEY, CDR2 SMNVEV (reference sequence). The CDR3 is made up of 15 amino acids. The CDR3 is CASSLWTGVGNEQFF. DNA of the CDR3: TGTGCCAGCAGTTTATGGACAGGGGTGGGCAATGAGCAGTTCTTC.